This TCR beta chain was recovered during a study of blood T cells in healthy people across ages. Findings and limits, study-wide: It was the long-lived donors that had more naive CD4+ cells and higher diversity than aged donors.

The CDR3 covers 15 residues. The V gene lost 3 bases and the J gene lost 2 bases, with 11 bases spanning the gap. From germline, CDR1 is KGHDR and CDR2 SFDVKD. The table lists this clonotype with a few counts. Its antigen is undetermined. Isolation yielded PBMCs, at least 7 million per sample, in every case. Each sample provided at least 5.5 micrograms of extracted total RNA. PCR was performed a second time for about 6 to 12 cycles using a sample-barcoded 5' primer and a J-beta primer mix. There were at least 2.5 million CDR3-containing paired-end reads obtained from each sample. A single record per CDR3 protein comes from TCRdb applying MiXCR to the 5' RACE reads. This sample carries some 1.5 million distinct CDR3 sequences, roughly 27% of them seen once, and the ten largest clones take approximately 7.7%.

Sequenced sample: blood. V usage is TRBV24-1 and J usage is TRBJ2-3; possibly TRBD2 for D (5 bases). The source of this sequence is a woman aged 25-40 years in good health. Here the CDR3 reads CATSDGQTITDTQYF. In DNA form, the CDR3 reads TGTGCCACCAGTGATGGCCAGACTATCACAGATACGCAGTATTTT.